Sequencing of this T cell receptor beta chain was carried out in a study of blood T cell repertoires in COVID-19. Germline assignment: CDR1 SEHNR and CDR2 FQNEAQ (reference sequence). This CDR3 region has 10 residues. V was clipped by 5 bases and J by 4 bases, with 3 bases between them. The data were produced by immunoSEQ multiplex PCR, yet TCRdb's version contains in-frame clones alone and is incomplete. The profile covers around 47,000 clones, with 87% appearing a single time and approximately 23% taken by the ten largest. The origin of this receptor is an elderly woman in a cohort sampled during active or convalescent COVID-19. The material sequenced was peripheral blood. The chain is built from TRBV7-9 and TRBJ2-7; D unresolved. The CDR3 region is CASSPYEQYF. The DNA for the CDR3 is TGTGCCAGCAGCCCATACGAGCAGTACTTC.